This T cell receptor (beta chain) comes out of a study of CD8 T cells in Susac syndrome. An amount of RNA that ranged from about 0.45 to 1 ug was reverse transcribed with random hexamers. A single record per CDR3 protein comes from TCRdb applying MiXCR to the immunoSEQ multiplex PCR reads. Among approximately 190,000 distinct CDR3 sequences listed, around 93% were seen once. Looked up from germline, CDR1 is GTSNPN and CDR2 is SVGIG (reference sequence). The CDR3 spans 15 residues. V dropped 2 bases and J dropped 4 bases, with 17 bases sitting between them. The controls, all healthy donors, were matched for age and sex. TEMRA cells were FACS-enriched, with CD8+ and CD4+ T cells isolated negatively.

Sequenced: CD4+ T cells from PBMCs. The V and J genes are TRBV30 and TRBJ1-2; D may be TRBD1 (5 bases). The clonotype comes from a human donor in good health. In DNA form, the CDR3 reads TGTGCCTGGAGTCGCCGAGGGGCAGAAAGCTATGGCTACACCTTC. Translating gives CAWSRRGAESYGYTF.